The rows below give T cell receptor beta chains drawn from one sample of a study of Graves' ophthalmopathy and Graves' hyperthyroidism. One entry per CDR3 protein results from TCRdb running MiXCR on the multiplex PCR reads. The sample contains about 220,000 distinct CDR3 sequences, roughly 21% of which appear only once. The sequencing input was peripheral blood. The receptors derive from a woman in her forties or fifties with Graves' ophthalmopathy. Each CDR3 is given with its conserved first and last residue. D genes are given only for firm matches. Rows give clone size only sometimes, using once, few, many, or a class for an expanded clone.

TRBV9,TRBD1,TRBJ2-7,NA,CTSSGTGAPYEQYF,TGTACCAGCAGCGGGACAGGGGCTCCCTACGAGCAGTACTTC
TRBV7-3,NA,TRBJ1-2,NA,CASSLNPGDYGYTF,TGTGCCAGCAGCTTAAATCCAGGGGACTATGGCTACACCTTC
TRBV9,TRBD2,TRBJ2-1,many,CASSKTSGRYNEQFF,TGTGCCAGCAGCAAGACTAGCGGGAGGTACAATGAGCAGTTCTTC
TRBV6-1,NA,TRBJ2-7,many,CASSGGYEQYF,TGTGCCAGCAGTGGCGGCTACGAGCAGTACTTC
TRBV11-2,NA,TRBJ1-3,many,CASSLDRGSGNTIYF,TGTGCCAGCAGCTTAGATAGGGGCTCTGGAAACACCATATATTTT
TRBV6-1,NA,TRBJ2-2,NA,CASRRGRLNTGELFF,TGTGCCAGCAGGAGGGGCAGGCTAAACACCGGGGAGCTGTTTTTT
TRBV3-1,NA,TRBJ2-7,many,CASSPPDGASYEQYF,TGTGCCAGCAGCCCTCCAGACGGTGCCTCCTACGAGCAGTACTTC
TRBV12-3/TRBV12-4,NA,TRBJ1-1,many,CASSKSGTGNMNTEAFF,TGTGCCAGCAGTAAATCCGGGACCGGGAACATGAACACTGAAGCTTTCTTT
TRBV6-2/TRBV6-3,TRBD2,TRBJ2-2,many,CASSKKREVTGELFF,TGTGCCAGCAGTAAGAAGCGGGAGGTAACCGGGGAGCTGTTTTTT
TRBV7-3,NA,TRBJ1-1,many,CASSLIPQNTEAFF,TGTGCCAGCAGCTTAATTCCCCAGAACACTGAAGCTTTCTTT
TRBV6-1,NA,TRBJ1-5,many,CASTPGNNQPQHF,TGTGCCAGCACCCCGGGAAACAACCAGCCCCAGCATTTT
TRBV27,NA,TRBJ1-1,NA,CASRGAALEAFF,TGTGCCAGCCGTGGGGCGGCACTGGAAGCTTTCTTT
TRBV19,NA,TRBJ1-1,many,CASSPVKNTEAFF,TGTGCCAGTAGTCCTGTTAAGAACACTGAAGCTTTCTTT
TRBV7-6,NA,TRBJ2-7,many,CASSPVGRVYEQYF,TGTGCCAGCAGCCCCGTTGGGCGCGTCTACGAGCAGTACTTC
TRBV20-1,NA,TRBJ1-2,many,CSAQDPGVNYGYTF,TGCAGTGCCCAAGACCCAGGGGTGAACTATGGCTACACCTTC
TRBV20-1,NA,TRBJ2-2,NA,CSARVGQGIASGLNTGELFF,TGCAGTGCTAGAGTCGGACAGGGAATAGCTAGCGGGTTGAACACCGGGGAGCTGTTTTTT
TRBV5-6,TRBD1,TRBJ1-6,many,CASSSSNGTGYNSPLHF,TGTGCCAGCAGCTCCAGCAACGGGACAGGGTATAATTCACCCCTCCACTTT
TRBV10-3,NA,TRBJ2-5,few,CATRPTGGQETQYF,TGTGCCACACGACCTACTGGAGGCCAGGAGACCCAGTACTTC
TRBV11-1,NA,TRBJ1-1,many,CASSYSGGRVGPNTEAFF,TGTGCCAGCAGCTATTCCGGGGGGCGCGTCGGGCCGAACACTGAAGCTTTCTTT
TRBV24-1,NA,TRBJ1-4,NA,CATSDSTESSEKLFF,TGTGCCACCAGTGATTCGACAGAAAGCTCCGAAAAACTGTTTTTT
TRBV12-3/TRBV12-4,NA,TRBJ1-5,many,CASSLGGYRGGQPQHF,TGTGCCAGCAGTTTAGGAGGATATAGGGGAGGTCAGCCCCAGCATTTT
TRBV27,NA,TRBJ1-1,many,CASSYEGGDTEAFF,TGTGCCAGCAGCTACGAGGGTGGGGACACTGAAGCTTTCTTT
TRBV5-1,TRBD1,TRBJ1-1,many,CASSNDRGPMNTEAFF,TGCGCCAGCAGCAACGACAGGGGCCCTATGAACACTGAAGCTTTCTTT
TRBV19,TRBD1,TRBJ2-5,many,CASSMWTGNQETQYF,TGTGCCAGTAGTATGTGGACAGGGAATCAAGAGACCCAGTACTTC
TRBV12-3/TRBV12-4,NA,TRBJ1-6,NA,CASTPSGYNSPLHF,TGTGCCAGCACTCCTTCAGGGTATAATTCACCCCTCCACTTT